Listed below are T cell receptor beta chains from one sample, sequenced in a study of vaccination effects on CD4 cells after COVID-19. Assay: immunoSEQ multiplex PCR; the TCRdb copy retains only in-frame clones and omits some. The profile shows 57,000 or so clones, less than 80% of them singletons. These TCRs' antigens remain unknown. The source material was CD4+ T cells from PBMCs cultured without peptide, sampled after COVID-19 vaccination. The source is a human donor who received a COVID-19 vaccine. Each CDR3 is given with its conserved first and last residue. Each record gives: J gene, clone size, D gene, V gene, CDR3 protein, CDR3 DNA. D genes are given only for firm matches. Rows may omit the clone size; those that give it use once, few, many or a size class.

TRBJ1-1 NA NA TRBV9 CASSVGEGRAFF TGTGCCAGCAGCGTAGGCGAAGGGAGGGCTTTCTTT
TRBJ2-7 NA NA TRBV4-1 CASSQLLGSYEQYF TGCGCCAGCAGCCAACTCCTCGGCTCCTACGAGCAGTACTTC
TRBJ2-1 few TRBD2 TRBV10-3 CAIRGLAGGYNEQFF TGTGCCATCCGGGGCCTAGCGGGGGGTTACAATGAGCAGTTCTTC
TRBJ1-2 NA NA TRBV11-2 CASSLESGPRGGYTF TGTGCCAGCAGCTTAGAGTCAGGCCCTAGGGGTGGCTACACCTTC
TRBJ1-3 NA NA TRBV7-2 CASSQDRPTENTIYF TGTGCCAGCAGCCAAGACAGGCCTACTGAAAACACCATATATTTT
TRBJ1-1 NA NA TRBV12-3/TRBV12-4 CASSARGSAFF TGTGCCAGCAGTGCCAGGGGTTCAGCTTTCTTT
TRBJ1-3 NA TRBD1 TRBV6-5 CATRTGGNTIYF TGTGCCACCCGGACAGGGGGAAACACCATATATTTT
TRBJ1-2 few NA TRBV28 CASSLEYGYTF TGTGCCAGCAGTTTAGAGTATGGCTACACCTTC
TRBJ1-2 few TRBD1 TRBV19 CASSIRQGGLNYGYTF TGTGCCAGTAGTATCCGCCAGGGGGGTTTAAACTATGGCTACACCTTC
TRBJ1-2 NA NA TRBV5-8 CASSDGPDNYGYTF TGTGCCAGCAGCGACGGCCCCGACAACTATGGCTACACCTTC
TRBJ1-1 NA NA TRBV6-5 CASSYQPFLPVEAFF TGTGCCAGCAGTTACCAACCTTTCCTGCCCGTTGAAGCTTTCTTT
TRBJ1-1 few TRBD1 TRBV5-1 CASNRDRNTEAFF TGCGCCAGCAACCGGGACAGGAACACTGAAGCTTTCTTT
TRBJ2-3 NA NA TRBV5-1 CASSLVARSDTQYF TGCGCCAGCAGCTTGGTGGCTAGGTCAGATACGCAGTATTTT
TRBJ1-6 NA TRBD1 TRBV15 CATSRRQGSNSPLHF TGTGCCACCAGCAGACGACAGGGTAGTAATTCACCCCTCCACTTT
TRBJ1-2 once NA TRBV10-2 CASSESIRSYGYTF TGCGCCAGCAGTGAGTCGATTCGATCGTATGGCTACACCTTC
TRBJ1-2 NA NA TRBV7-2 CASSLGTRPNYGYTF TGTGCCAGCAGCCTTGGGACAAGACCTAACTATGGCTACACCTTC
TRBJ2-7 NA NA TRBV3-1/TRBV3-2 CASSRGGQTSYEQYF TGTGCCAGCAGCCGGGGGGGGCAGACCTCCTACGAGCAGTACTTC
TRBJ2-1 NA TRBD1 TRBV11-2 CASSFYLGQGAYEQFF TGTGCCAGCAGCTTCTATCTGGGACAGGGGGCGTATGAGCAGTTCTTC
TRBJ2-6 NA TRBD1 TRBV6-1 CASTDGFAGGAGANVLTF TGTGCCAGCACTGATGGGTTCGCAGGGGGCGCTGGGGCCAACGTCCTGACTTTC
TRBJ2-1 NA NA TRBV11-1 CASRTGFSSYNEQFF TGTGCCAGCAGAACGGGCTTCAGCTCCTACAATGAGCAGTTCTTC
TRBJ2-1 NA NA TRBV3-1/TRBV3-2 CASSPTQRVSYNEQFF TGTGCCAGCAGCCCCACACAGCGGGTTTCCTACAATGAGCAGTTCTTC
TRBJ1-5 NA NA TRBV2 CASKGERSVQPQHF TGTGCCAGCAAGGGGGAGAGGTCAGTACAGCCCCAGCATTTT
TRBJ1-4 NA NA TRBV7-2 CASSLEPGPNEKLFF TGTGCCAGCAGCTTAGAACCAGGGCCAAATGAAAAACTGTTTTTT
TRBJ2-4 once NA TRBV19 CASSEGGTVAKNIQYF TGTGCCAGTAGCGAAGGAGGAACGGTAGCCAAAAACATTCAGTACTTC
TRBJ1-4 NA NA TRBV13 CASSSRGLEGLTNEKLFF TGTGCCAGCAGTTCCAGGGGCCTCGAGGGTCTAACTAATGAAAAACTGTTTTTT
TRBJ2-3 few NA TRBV13 CASSLGVTDTQYF TGTGCCAGCAGCTTAGGGGTCACAGATACGCAGTATTTT
TRBJ2-7 NA NA TRBV28 CASSPEGPLYEQYF TGTGCCAGCAGTCCCGAGGGCCCCCTCTACGAGCAGTACTTC
TRBJ1-6 NA NA TRBV5-1 CASSLAGLGSYNSPLHF TGCGCCAGCAGCTTAGCGGGCCTCGGCTCCTATAATTCACCCCTCCACTTT
TRBJ2-7 NA TRBD1 TRBV14 CASSPDRAPSYEQYF TGTGCCAGCAGCCCCGACAGGGCACCCTCCTACGAGCAGTACTTC
TRBJ2-1 NA TRBD2 TRBV10-3 CAIRESGTSITEQFF TGTGCCATCAGGGAATCCGGGACTAGCATCACTGAGCAGTTCTTC
TRBJ2-1 NA TRBD2 TRBV28 CASSLGLASNEQFF TGTGCCAGCAGTTTGGGACTAGCGTCAAATGAGCAGTTCTTC
TRBJ1-2 once NA TRBV6-2/TRBV6-3 CASSVDSVYGYTF TGTGCCAGCAGCGTGGACAGCGTCTATGGCTACACCTTC
TRBJ1-2 NA NA TRBV6-1 CASSEHSRAGYTF TGTGCCAGCAGTGAACATTCAAGGGCTGGCTACACCTTC
TRBJ2-7 NA TRBD2 TRBV6-4 CASSTGGLAGVPYYEQYF TGTGCCAGCAGCACGGGGGGGCTAGCGGGAGTCCCCTATTACGAGCAGTACTTC
TRBJ2-2 NA TRBD1 TRBV3-1/TRBV3-2 CASSQGTGNTGELFF TGTGCCAGCAGCCAAGGGACAGGCAACACCGGGGAGCTGTTTTTT
TRBJ2-5 NA NA TRBV7-9 CASSALKVYRQETQYF TGTGCCAGCAGCGCCCTGAAGGTATACCGCCAAGAGACCCAGTACTTC
TRBJ2-4 NA NA TRBV3-1/TRBV3-2 CASSQDRAGAKNIQYF TGTGCCAGCAGCCAAGACAGGGCGGGAGCCAAAAACATTCAGTACTTC
TRBJ2-5 NA TRBD1 TRBV7-2 CASSLPTGGSGTQYF TGTGCCAGCAGCCTACCGACAGGGGGAAGCGGGACCCAGTACTTC
TRBJ2-3 NA TRBD1 TRBV7-2 CASSLLGTGSSFTDTQYF TGTGCCAGCAGCTTGCTAGGGACAGGATCTTCGTTCACAGATACGCAGTATTTT
TRBJ1-6 NA TRBD1 TRBV2 CASSVTGEGSPLHF TGTGCCAGCAGTGTTACAGGGGAGGGTTCACCCCTCCACTTT
TRBJ2-6 once NA TRBV10-3 CAISGHEENVLTF TGTGCCATCAGTGGACACGAAGAAAACGTCCTGACTTTC
TRBJ2-3 NA NA TRBV9 CASSVEGTHTDTQYF TGTGCCAGCAGCGTAGAAGGCACCCACACAGATACGCAGTATTTT
TRBJ2-2 NA TRBD2 TRBV9 CASSATSGNTGELFF TGTGCCAGCAGCGCGACTAGCGGGAACACCGGGGAGCTGTTTTTT
TRBJ1-2 NA NA TRBV7-9 CASSRDIYGYTF TGTGCCAGCAGCCGGGACATCTATGGCTACACCTTC
TRBJ1-3 NA NA TRBV13 CASSLGTSSGNTIYF TGTGCCAGCAGCTTGGGGACTAGCTCTGGAAACACCATATATTTT
TRBJ2-3 NA NA TRBV11-3 CASSEGGLADTQYF TGTGCCAGCAGCGAAGGGGGGCTCGCAGATACGCAGTATTTT
TRBJ2-5 once TRBD1 TRBV3-1/TRBV3-2 CASSQRQGRYQETQYF TGTGCCAGCAGTCAGAGACAGGGACGGTACCAAGAGACCCAGTACTTC
TRBJ1-2 NA NA TRBV18 CASSRGAIGSYGYTF TGTGCCAGCTCACGAGGGGCAATCGGTAGCTATGGCTACACCTTC
TRBJ1-1 NA TRBD1 TRBV6-5 CASRGTGNTEAFF TGTGCCAGCAGAGGGACAGGGAACACTGAAGCTTTCTTT
TRBJ1-2 NA NA TRBV12-3/TRBV12-4 CASSLQGDVGYTF TGTGCCAGCAGTTTACAGGGAGATGTTGGCTACACCTTC
TRBJ1-5 NA NA TRBV18 CASSPGTANQPQHF TGTGCCAGCTCACCGGGGACGGCCAATCAGCCCCAGCATTTT
TRBJ1-4 NA TRBD1 TRBV29-1 CSAGTGVEKLFF TGCAGCGCTGGGACAGGGGTTGAAAAACTGTTTTTT
TRBJ2-3 once NA TRBV30 CAWSPTLDTQYF TGTGCCTGGAGTCCGACTTTAGATACGCAGTATTTT
TRBJ1-1 NA NA TRBV5-4 CASSLRGLGPEAFF TGTGCCAGCAGCTTGCGCGGTTTGGGACCTGAAGCTTTCTTT
TRBJ1-5 NA NA TRBV12-1 CASSADRGVNQPQHF TGTGCCAGCAGCGCGGACAGGGGGGTCAATCAGCCCCAGCATTTT
TRBJ2-7 NA NA TRBV29-1 CSVAILGGSYEQYF TGCAGCGTGGCCATCTTGGGGGGATCCTACGAGCAGTACTTC
TRBJ2-5 NA TRBD2 TRBV7-9 CASSHGTSGGQETQYF TGTGCCAGCAGCCACGGGACTAGCGGGGGCCAAGAGACCCAGTACTTC
TRBJ1-5 NA NA TRBV12-5 CASGLQLDSRGQPQHF TGTGCTAGTGGTTTGCAATTGGACAGCCGGGGTCAGCCCCAGCATTTT
TRBJ2-7 NA TRBD1 TRBV5-1 CASSLGTGAYEQYF TGCGCCAGCAGCTTAGGGACAGGGGCCTACGAGCAGTACTTC